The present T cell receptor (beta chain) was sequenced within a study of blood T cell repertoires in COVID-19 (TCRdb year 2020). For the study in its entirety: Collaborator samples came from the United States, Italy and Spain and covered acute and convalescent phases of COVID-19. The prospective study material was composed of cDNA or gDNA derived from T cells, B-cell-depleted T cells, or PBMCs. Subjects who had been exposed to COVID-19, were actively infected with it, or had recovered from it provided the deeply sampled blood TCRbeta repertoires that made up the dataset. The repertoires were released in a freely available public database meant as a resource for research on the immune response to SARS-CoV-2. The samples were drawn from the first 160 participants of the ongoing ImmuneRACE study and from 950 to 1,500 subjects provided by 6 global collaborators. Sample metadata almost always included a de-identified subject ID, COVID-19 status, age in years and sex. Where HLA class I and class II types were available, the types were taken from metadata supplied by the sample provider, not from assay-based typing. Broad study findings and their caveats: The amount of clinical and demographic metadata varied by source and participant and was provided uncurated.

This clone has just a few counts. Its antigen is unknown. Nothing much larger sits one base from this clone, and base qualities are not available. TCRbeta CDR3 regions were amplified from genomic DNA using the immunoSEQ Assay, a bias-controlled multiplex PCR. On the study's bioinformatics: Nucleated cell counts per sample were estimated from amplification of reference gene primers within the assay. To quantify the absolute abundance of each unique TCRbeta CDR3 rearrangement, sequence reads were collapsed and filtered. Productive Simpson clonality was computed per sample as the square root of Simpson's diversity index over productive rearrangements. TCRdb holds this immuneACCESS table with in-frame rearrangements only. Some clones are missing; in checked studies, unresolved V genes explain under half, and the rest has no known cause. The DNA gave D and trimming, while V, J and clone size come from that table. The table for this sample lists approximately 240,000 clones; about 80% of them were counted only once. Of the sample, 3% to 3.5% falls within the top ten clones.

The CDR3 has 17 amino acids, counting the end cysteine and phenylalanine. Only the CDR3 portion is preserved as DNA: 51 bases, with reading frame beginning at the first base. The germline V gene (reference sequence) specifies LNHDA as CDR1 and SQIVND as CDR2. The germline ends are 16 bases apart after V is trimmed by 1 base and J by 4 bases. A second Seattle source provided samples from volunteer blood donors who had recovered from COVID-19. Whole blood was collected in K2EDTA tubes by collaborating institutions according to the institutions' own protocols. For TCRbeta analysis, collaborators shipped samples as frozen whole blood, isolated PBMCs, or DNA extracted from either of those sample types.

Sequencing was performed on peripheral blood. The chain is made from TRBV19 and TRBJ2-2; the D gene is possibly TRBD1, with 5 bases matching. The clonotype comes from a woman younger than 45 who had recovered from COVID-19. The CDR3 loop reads CASSIVVGRRGTGELFF. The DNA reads TGTGCCAGTAGTATAGTAGTAGGACGAAGGGGCACCGGGGAGCTGTTTTTT.